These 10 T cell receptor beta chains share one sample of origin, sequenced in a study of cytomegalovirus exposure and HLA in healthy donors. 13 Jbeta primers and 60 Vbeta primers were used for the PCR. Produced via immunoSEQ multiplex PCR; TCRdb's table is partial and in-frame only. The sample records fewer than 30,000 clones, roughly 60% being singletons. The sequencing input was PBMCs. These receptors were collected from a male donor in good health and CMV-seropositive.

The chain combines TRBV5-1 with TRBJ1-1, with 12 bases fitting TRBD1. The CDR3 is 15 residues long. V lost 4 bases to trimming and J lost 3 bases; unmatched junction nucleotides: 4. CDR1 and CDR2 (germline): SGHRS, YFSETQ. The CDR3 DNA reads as TGCGCCAGCAGCCCGGGACAGGGGGCCGACACTGAAGCTTTCTTT. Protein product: CASSPGQGADTEAFF.

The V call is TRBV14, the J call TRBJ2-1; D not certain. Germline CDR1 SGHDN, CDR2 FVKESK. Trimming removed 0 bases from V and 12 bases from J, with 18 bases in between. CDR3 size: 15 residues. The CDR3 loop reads CASSQDLVVESVQFF. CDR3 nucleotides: TGTGCCAGCAGCCAAGATCTTGTGGTAGAAAGTGTGCAGTTCTTC. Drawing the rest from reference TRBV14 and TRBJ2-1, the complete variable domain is EAGVTQFPSHSVIEKGQTVTLRCDPISGHDNLYWYRRVMGKEIKFLLHFVKESKQDESGMPNNRFLAERTGGTYSTLKVQPAELEDSGVYFCASSQDLVVESVQFFGPGTRLTVL.

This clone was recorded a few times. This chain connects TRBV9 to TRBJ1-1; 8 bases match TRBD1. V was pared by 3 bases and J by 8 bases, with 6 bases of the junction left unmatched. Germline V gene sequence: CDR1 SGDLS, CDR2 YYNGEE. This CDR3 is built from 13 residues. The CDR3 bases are TGTGCCAGCAGCGCCAACCGGGACAGGGAAGCTTTCTTT. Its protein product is CASSANRDREAFF.

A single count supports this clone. This chain's CDR3 is CASSPSSGNVGEQYF. The CDR3 nucleotides read TGTGCCAGCAGCCCCTCTAGCGGGAATGTTGGCGAGCAGTACTTC. V gene TRBV11-2 combines with J gene TRBJ2-7, with 9 bases lining up with TRBD2. There are 15 residues in the CDR3. The ends lost 5 bases at V and 6 bases at J; junction bases unmatched: 11. CDR1 is SGHAT and CDR2 is FQNNGV in the germline V gene.

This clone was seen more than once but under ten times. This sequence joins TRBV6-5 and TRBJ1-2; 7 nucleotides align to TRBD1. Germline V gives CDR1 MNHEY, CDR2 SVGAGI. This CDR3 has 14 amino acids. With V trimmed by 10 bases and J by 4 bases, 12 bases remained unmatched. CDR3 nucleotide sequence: TGTGCCACTTCGCCGCAAGGGGGCGGCTATGGCTACACCTTC. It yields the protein CATSPQGGGYGYTF.

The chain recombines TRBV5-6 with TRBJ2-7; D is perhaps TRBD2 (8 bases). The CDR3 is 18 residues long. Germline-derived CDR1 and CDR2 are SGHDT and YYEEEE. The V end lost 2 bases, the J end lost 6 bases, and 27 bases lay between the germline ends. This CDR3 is CASSFAGPRGGGGPEQYF. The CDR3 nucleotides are TGTGCCAGCAGCTTTGCGGGCCCCCGAGGGGGCGGGGGGCCCGAGCAGTACTTC.

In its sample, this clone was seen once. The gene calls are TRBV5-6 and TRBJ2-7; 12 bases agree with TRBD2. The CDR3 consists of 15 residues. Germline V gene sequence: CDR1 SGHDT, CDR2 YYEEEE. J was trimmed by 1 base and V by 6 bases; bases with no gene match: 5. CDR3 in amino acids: CASKQLAGGSYEQYF. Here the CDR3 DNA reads TGTGCCAGCAAGCAACTAGCGGGGGGTTCCTACGAGCAGTACTTC.

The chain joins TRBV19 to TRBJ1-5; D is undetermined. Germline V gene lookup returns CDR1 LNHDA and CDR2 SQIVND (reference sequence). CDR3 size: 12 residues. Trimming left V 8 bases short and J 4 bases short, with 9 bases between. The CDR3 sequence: CASSERNQPQHF. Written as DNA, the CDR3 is TGTGCCAGTTCCGAACGGAATCAGCCCCAGCATTTT.

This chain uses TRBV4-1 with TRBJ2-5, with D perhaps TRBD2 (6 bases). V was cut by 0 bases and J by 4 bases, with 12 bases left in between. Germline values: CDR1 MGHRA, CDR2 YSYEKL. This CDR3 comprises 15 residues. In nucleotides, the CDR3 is TGCGCCAGCAGCCAAGATTCCGGGGGTATAGAGACCCAGTACTTC. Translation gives CASSQDSGGIETQYF.

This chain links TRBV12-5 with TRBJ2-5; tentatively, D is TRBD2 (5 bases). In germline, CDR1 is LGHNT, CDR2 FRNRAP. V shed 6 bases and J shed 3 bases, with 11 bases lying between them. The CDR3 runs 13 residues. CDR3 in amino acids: CASGRPAEETQYF. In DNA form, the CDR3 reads TGTGCTAGTGGACGGCCAGCGGAAGAGACCCAGTACTTC. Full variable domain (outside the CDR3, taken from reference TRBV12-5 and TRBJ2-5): DARVTQTPRHKVTEMGQEVTMRCQPILGHNTVFWYRQTMMQGLELLAYFRNRAPLDDSGMPKDRFSAEMPDATLATLKIQPSEPRDSAVYFCASGRPAEETQYFGPGTRLLVL.